This T cell receptor (beta chain) was observed in a study of monozygotic twins with inflammatory bowel disease. The germline V gene encodes CDR1 LGHDT and CDR2 YNNKEL (reference sequence). The CDR3 runs 13 residues. TCRdb re-called the 5' RACE reads; every CDR3 protein appears as one record, without DNA. Its listing shows about 350,000 distinct CDR3 sequences. The rearrangement links TRBV3-1 to TRBJ1-5. The TCR originated in a human donor with ulcerative colitis or Crohn's disease, or a healthy co-twin of an affected twin (not recorded which). What was sequenced was blood. CDR3 sequence reads: CASSQGRSQHQHF.